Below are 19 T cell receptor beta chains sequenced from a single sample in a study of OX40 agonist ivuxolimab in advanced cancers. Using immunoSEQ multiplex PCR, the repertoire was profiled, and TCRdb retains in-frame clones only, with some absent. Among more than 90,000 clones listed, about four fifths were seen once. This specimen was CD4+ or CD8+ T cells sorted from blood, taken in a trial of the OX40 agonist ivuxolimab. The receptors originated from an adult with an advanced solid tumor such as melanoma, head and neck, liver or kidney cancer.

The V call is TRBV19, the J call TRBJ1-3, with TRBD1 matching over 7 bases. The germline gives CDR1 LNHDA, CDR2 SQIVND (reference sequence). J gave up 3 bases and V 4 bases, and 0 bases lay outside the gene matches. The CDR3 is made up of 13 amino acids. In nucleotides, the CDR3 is TGTGCCAGTAGTAGACAGGGTGGAAACACCATATATTTT. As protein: CASSRQGGNTIYF. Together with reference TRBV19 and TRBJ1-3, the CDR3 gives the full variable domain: DGGITQSPKYLFRKEGQNVTLSCEQNLNHDAMYWYRQDPGQGLRLIYYSQIVNDFQKGDIAEGYSVSREKKESFPLTVTSAQKNPTAFYLCASSRQGGNTIYFGEGSWLTVV.

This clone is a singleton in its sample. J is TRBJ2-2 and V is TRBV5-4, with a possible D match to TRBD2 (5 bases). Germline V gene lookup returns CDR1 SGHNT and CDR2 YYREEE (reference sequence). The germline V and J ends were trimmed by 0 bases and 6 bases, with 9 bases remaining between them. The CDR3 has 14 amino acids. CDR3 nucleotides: TGTGCCAGCAGCTTGGCCGGGGTGGCCGGGGAGCTGTTTTTT. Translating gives CASSLAGVAGELFF.

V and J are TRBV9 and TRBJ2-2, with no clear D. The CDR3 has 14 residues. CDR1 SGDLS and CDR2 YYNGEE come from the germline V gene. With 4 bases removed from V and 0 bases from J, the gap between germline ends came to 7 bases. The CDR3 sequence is CASSILANTGELFF. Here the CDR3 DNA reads TGTGCCAGCAGCATCCTAGCGAACACCGGGGAGCTGTTTTTT.

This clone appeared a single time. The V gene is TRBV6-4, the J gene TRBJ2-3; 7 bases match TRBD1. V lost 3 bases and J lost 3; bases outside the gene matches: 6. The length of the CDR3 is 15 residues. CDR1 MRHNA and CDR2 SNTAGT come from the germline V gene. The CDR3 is CASSEVGGFTDTQYF. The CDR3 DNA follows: TGTGCCAGCAGTGAAGTAGGGGGCTTTACAGATACGCAGTATTTT.

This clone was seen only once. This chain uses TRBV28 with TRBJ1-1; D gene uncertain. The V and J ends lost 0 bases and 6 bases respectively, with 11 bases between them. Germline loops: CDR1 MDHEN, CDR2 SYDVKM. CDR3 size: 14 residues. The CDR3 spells CASSLWSRGPEAFF. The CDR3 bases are TGTGCCAGCAGTTTATGGTCTCGTGGTCCTGAAGCTTTCTTT.

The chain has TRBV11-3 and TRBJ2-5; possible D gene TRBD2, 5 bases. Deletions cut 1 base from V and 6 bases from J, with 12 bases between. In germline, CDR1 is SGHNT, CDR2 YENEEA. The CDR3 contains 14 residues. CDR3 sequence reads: CASSLVAGSQTQYF. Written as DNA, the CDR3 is TGTGCCAGCAGCTTAGTCGCGGGCAGCCAGACCCAGTACTTC.

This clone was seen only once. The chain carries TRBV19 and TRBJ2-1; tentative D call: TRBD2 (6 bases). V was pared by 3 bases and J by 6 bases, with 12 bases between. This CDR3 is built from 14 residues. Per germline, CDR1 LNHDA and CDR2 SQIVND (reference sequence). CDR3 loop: CASSMFRDSNEQFF. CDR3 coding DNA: TGTGCCAGTAGTATGTTCCGGGACTCCAATGAGCAGTTCTTC.

The CDR3 region has the DNA TGTGCCACGGGGACGGGACAGGGTCATTACGAGCAGTACTTC. Translated, it gives CATGTGQGHYEQYF. This chain links TRBV10-3 with TRBJ2-7; 9 bases map to TRBD1. The J segment lost 4 bases and the V segment lost 10 bases, leaving 11 bases of the junction unmatched. CDR3 length equals 14 residues. The germline gives CDR1 ENHRY, CDR2 SYGVKD.

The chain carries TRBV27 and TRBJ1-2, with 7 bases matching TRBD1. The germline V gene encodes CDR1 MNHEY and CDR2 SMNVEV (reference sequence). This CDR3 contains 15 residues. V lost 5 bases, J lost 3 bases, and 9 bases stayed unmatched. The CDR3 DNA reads TGTGCCAGCAGTCTGATCTGGACAGGAGACTATGGCTACACCTTC. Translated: CASSLIWTGDYGYTF.

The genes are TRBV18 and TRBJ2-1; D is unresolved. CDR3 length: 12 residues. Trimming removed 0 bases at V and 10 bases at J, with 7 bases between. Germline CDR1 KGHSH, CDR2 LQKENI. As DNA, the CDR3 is TGTGCCAGCTCACCACCGGGCCGAGAGCAGTTCTTC. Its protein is CASSPPGREQFF.

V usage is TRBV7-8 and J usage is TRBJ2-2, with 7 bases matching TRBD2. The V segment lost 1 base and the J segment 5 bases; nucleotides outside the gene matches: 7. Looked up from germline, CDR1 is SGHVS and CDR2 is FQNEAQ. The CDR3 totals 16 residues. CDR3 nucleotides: TGTGCCAGCAGCTTAGGAGGGAGGGCCAGAACCGGGGAGCTGTTTTTT. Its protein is CASSLGGRARTGELFF.

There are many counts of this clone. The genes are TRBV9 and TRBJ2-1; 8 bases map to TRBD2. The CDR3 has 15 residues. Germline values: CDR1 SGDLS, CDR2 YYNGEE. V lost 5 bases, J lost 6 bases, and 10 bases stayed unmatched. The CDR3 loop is CASSTGTRRSNEQFF. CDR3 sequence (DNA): TGTGCCAGCAGTACTGGGACTAGGAGATCCAATGAGCAGTTCTTC. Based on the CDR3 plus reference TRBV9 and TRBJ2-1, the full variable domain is DSGVTQTPKHLITATGQRVTLRCSPRSGDLSVYWYQQSLDQGLQFLIQYYNGEERAKGNILERFSAQQFPDLHSELNLSSLELGDSALYFCASSTGTRRSNEQFFGPGTRLTVL.

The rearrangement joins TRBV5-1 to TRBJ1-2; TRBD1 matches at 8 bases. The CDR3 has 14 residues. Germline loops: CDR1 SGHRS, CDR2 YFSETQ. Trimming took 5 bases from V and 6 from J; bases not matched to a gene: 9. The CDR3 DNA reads TGCGCCAGCAGGAATACCGGGACAGGAGATGGCTACACCTTC. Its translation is CASRNTGTGDGYTF.

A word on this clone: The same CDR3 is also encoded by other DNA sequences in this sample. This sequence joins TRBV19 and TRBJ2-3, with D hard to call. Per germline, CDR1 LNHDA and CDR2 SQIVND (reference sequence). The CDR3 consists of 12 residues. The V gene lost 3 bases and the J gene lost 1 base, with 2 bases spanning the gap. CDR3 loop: CASSMGTDTQYF. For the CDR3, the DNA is TGTGCCAGTAGTATGGGCACAGATACGCAGTATTTT.

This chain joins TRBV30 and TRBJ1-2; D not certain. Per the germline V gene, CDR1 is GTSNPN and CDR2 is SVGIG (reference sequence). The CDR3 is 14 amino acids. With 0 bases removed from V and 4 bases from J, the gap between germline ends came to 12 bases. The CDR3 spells CAWSVSDWGYGYTF. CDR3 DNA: TGTGCCTGGAGTGTGTCGGATTGGGGCTATGGCTACACCTTC.

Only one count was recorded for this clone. CDR3 nucleotide sequence: TGTGCCTGGACGGCCAAAGCGGGGAGTGAGCAGTTCTTC. Protein product: CAWTAKAGSEQFF. The chain links TRBV30 to TRBJ2-1, with 7 bases matching TRBD2. This CDR3 region has 13 residues. Trimming took 4 bases from V and 9 from J; bases not matched to a gene: 9. The germline CDR1 and CDR2 sequences are GTSNPN and SVGIG (reference sequence).

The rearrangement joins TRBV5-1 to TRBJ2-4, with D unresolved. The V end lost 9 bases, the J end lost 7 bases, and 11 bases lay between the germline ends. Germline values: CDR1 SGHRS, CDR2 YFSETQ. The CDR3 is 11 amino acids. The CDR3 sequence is CATTDGNIQYF. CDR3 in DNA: TGCGCCACCACTGACGGGAACATTCAGTACTTC. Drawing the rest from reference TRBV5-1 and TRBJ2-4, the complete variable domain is KAGVTQTPRYLIKTRGQQVTLSCSPISGHRSVSWYQQTPGQGLQFLFEYFSETQRNKGNFPGRFSGRQFSNSRSEMNVSTLELGDSALYLCATTDGNIQYFGAGTRLSVL.

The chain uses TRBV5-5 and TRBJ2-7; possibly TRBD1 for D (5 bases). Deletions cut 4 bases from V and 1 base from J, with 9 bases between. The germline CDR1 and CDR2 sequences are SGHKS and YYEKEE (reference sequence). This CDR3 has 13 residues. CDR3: CASSPDRSYEQYF. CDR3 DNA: TGTGCCAGCAGCCCCGACAGATCCTACGAGCAGTACTTC.

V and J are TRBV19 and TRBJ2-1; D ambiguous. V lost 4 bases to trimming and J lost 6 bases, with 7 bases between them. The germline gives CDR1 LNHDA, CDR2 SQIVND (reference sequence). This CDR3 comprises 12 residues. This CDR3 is CASSNYLNEQFF. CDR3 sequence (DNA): TGTGCCAGTAGTAACTACCTCAATGAGCAGTTCTTC. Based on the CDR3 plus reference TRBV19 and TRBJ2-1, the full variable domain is DGGITQSPKYLFRKEGQNVTLSCEQNLNHDAMYWYRQDPGQGLRLIYYSQIVNDFQKGDIAEGYSVSREKKESFPLTVTSAQKNPTAFYLCASSNYLNEQFFGPGTRLTVL.